The entry below gives a single T cell receptor (beta chain) sequence along with its context. This specimen comes from a study of blood T cell repertoires in COVID-19. Overall study context: Acute-phase and convalescent COVID-19 samples originated in the United States, Italy and Spain. PBMCs, B-cell-depleted T cells, or T cells provided the cDNA or gDNA that made up the material.

Assay used: immunoSEQ multiplex PCR; TCRdb lists only in-frame clones, some missing. Of 150,000 to 200,000 clones in the sample, 87% are singletons; the top ten hold approximately 1.4%. The J segment lost 1 base and the V segment lost 5 bases, leaving 9 bases of the junction unmatched. The germline V gene has CDR1 SEHNR and CDR2 FQNEAQ (reference sequence). The CDR3 is 16 amino acids. V and J are TRBV7-9 and TRBJ2-5, with TRBD2 matching over 8 bases. Input material: peripheral blood. The TCR sequence derives from a woman between 45 and 65 years old with acute or convalescent COVID-19. The CDR3 nucleotides read TGTGCCAGCAGCCGCGGGCGCGGGGGGCGCCAAGAGACCCAGTACTTC. This codes for CASSRGRGGRQETQYF.